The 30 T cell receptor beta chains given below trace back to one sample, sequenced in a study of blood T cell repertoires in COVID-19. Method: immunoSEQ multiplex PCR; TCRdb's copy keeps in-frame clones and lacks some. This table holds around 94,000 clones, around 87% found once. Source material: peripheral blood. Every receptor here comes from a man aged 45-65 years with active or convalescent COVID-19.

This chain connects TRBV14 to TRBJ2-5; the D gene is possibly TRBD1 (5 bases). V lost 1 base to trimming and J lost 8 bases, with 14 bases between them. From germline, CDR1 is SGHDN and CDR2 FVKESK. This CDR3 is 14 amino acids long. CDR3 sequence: CASSQGTIRGTQYF. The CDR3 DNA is TGTGCCAGCAGCCAAGGGACAATCCGAGGTACCCAGTACTTC.

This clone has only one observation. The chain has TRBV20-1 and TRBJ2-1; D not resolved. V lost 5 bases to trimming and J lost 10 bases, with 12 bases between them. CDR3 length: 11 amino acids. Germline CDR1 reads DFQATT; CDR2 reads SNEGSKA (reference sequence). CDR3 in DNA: TGCAGTGCTGTATTTGGCTTCGAGCAGTTCTTC. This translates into CSAVFGFEQFF.

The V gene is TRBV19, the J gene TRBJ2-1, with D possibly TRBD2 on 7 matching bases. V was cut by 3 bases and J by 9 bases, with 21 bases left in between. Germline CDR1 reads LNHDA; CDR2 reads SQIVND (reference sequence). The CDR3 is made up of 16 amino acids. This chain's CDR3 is CASSIPGHRGASEQFF. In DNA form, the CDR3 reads TGTGCCAGTAGTATTCCCGGACATCGGGGGGCCAGTGAGCAGTTCTTC.

CDR3 amino acids: CASSPTTGGGNTIYF. The CDR3 region has the DNA TGCGCCAGCAGCCCCACGACAGGGGGCGGAAACACCATATATTTT. The chain joins TRBV5-1 to TRBJ1-3; 10 bases agree with TRBD1. CDR3 length: 15 residues. J was trimmed by 4 bases and V by 4 bases; bases with no gene match: 5. CDR1 is SGHRS and CDR2 is YFSETQ in the germline V gene. Complete variable domain (other parts from reference TRBV5-1 and TRBJ1-3): KAGVTQTPRYLIKTRGQQVTLSCSPISGHRSVSWYQQTPGQGLQFLFEYFSETQRNKGNFPGRFSGRQFSNSRSEMNVSTLELGDSALYLCASSPTTGGGNTIYFGEGSWLTVV.

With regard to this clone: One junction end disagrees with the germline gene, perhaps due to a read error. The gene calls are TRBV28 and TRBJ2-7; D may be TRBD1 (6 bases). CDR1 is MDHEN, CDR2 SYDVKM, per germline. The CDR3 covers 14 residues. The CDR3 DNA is TGTGCCAGCAGAGACAGGACTCTCTCCTCCGAGCAGTACTTC. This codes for CASRDRTLSSEQYF.

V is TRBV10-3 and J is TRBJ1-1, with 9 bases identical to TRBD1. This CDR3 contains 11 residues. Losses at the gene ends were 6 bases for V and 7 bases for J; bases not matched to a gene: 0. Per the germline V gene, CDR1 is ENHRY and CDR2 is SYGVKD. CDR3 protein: CAIRGQGEAFF. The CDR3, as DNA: TGTGCCATCAGGGGACAGGGTGAAGCTTTCTTT.

CDR3 nucleotides: TGTGCCTGGAGTGTAATTGACGGGGGCACCGGGGAGCTGTTTTTT. Its translation: CAWSVIDGGTGELFF. The chain uses TRBV30 and TRBJ2-2; D perhaps matches TRBD2 (6 bases). The CDR3 sequence is 15 residues long. Trimming left V 0 bases short and J 4 bases short, with 12 bases between. The germline V gene has CDR1 GTSNPN and CDR2 SVGIG (reference sequence).

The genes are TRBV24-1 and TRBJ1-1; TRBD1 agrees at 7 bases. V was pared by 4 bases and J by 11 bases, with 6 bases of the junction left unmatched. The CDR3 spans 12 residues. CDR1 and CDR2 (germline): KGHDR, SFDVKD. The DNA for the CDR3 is TGTGCCACCAGTGACCAGGGGGTGAGGGCTTTCTTT. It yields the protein CATSDQGVRAFF.

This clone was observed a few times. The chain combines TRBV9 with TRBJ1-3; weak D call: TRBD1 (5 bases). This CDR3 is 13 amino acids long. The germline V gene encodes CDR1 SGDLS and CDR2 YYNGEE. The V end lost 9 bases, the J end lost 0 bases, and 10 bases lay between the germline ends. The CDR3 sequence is CAKRQGSGNTIYF. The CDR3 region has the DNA TGTGCCAAACGCCAGGGCTCTGGAAACACCATATATTTT.

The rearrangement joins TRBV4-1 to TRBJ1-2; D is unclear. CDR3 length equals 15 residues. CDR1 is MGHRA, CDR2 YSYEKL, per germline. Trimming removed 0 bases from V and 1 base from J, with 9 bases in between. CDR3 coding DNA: TGCGCCAGCAGCCAAGATTGGCAGGTTAACTATGGCTACACCTTC. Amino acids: CASSQDWQVNYGYTF.

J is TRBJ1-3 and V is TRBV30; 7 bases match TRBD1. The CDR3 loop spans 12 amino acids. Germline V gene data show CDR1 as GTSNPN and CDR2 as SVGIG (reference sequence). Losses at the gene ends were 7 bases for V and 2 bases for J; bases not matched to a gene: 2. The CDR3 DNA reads TGTGCCTTGGGACAGACTGGAAACACCATATATTTT. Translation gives CALGQTGNTIYF.

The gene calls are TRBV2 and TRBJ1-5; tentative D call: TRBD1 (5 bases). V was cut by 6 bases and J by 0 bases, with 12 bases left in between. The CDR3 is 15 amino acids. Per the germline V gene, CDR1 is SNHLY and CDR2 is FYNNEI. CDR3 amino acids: CASRETVSSNQPQHF. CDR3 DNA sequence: TGTGCCAGCAGGGAGACAGTATCTAGCAATCAGCCCCAGCATTTT.

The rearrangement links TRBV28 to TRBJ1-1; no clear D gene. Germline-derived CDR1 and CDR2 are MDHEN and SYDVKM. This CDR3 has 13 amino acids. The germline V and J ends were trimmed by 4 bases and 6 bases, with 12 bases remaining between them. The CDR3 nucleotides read TGTGCCAGCAGTTCCCTCGGACTGGCTGAAGCTTTCTTT. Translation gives CASSSLGLAEAFF.

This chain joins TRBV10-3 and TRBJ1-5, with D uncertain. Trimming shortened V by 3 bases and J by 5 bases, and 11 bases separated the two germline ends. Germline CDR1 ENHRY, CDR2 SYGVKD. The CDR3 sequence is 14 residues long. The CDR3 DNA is TGTGCCATCAGTGACAGTACCGGAGATCAGCCCCAGCATTTT. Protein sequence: CAISDSTGDQPQHF.

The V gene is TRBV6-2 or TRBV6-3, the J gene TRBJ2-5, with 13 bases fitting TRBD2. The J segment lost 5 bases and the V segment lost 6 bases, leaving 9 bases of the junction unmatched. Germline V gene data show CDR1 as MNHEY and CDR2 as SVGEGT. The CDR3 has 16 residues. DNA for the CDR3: TGTGCCAGCAGCTCACGGACTAGCGGGGGCTGGGAGACCCAGTACTTC. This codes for CASSSRTSGGWETQYF.

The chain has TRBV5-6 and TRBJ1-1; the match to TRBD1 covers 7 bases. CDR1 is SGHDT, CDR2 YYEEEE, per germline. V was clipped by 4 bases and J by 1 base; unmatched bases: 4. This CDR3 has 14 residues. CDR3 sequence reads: CASSVGQQNTEAFF. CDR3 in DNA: TGTGCCAGCAGCGTGGGACAGCAGAACACTGAAGCTTTCTTT. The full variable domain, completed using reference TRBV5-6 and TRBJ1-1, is DAGVTQSPTHLIKTRGQQVTLRCSPKSGHDTVSWYQQALGQGPQFIFQYYEEEERQRGNFPDRFSGHQFPNYSSELNVNALLLGDSALYLCASSVGQQNTEAFFGQGTRLTVV.

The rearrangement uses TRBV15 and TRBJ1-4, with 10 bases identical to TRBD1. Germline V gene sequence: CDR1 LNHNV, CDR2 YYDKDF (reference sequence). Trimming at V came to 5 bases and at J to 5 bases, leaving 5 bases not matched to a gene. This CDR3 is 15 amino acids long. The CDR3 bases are TGTGCCACCAGCCGGGACAGGGGAGCCAATGAAAAACTGTTTTTT. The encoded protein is CATSRDRGANEKLFF.

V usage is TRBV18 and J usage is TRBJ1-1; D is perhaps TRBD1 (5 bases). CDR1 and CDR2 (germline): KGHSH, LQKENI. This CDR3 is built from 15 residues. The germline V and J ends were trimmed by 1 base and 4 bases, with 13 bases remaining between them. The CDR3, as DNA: TGTGCCAGCTCACCACTCCTGGGCCAGGGCACTGAAGCTTTCTTT. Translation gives CASSPLLGQGTEAFF.

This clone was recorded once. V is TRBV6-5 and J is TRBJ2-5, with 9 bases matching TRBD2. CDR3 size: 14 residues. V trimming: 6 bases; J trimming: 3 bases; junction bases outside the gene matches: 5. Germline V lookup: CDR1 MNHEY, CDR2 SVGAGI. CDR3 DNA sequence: TGTGCCAGCAGCCTCGCTAGCGGGGAAGAGACCCAGTACTTC. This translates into CASSLASGEETQYF.

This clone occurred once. CDR3: CTSSLGGGRYEQYV. In DNA form, the CDR3 reads TGCACCAGCAGCCTGGGAGGCGGGAGATACGAGCAGTACGTC. The rearrangement links TRBV1 to TRBJ2-7; the D call TRBD2 from the table was never checked on the DNA. TRBV1 is noted as a pseudogene. This CDR3 comprises 14 residues.

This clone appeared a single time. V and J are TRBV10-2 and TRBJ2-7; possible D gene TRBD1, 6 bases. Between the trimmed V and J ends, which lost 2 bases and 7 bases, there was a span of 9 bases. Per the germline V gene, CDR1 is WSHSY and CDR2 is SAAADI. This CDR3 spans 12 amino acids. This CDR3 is CASSEAGVEQYV. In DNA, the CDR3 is TGCGCCAGCAGTGAGGCAGGGGTGGAGCAGTACGTC.

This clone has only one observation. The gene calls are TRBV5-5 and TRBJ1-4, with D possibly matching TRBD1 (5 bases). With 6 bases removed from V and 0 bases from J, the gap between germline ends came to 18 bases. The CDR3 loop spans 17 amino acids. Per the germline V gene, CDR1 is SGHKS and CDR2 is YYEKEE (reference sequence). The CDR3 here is CASTSRGSPTTNEKLFF. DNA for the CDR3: TGTGCCAGCACCTCTAGGGGCAGCCCGACAACTAATGAAAAACTGTTTTTT.

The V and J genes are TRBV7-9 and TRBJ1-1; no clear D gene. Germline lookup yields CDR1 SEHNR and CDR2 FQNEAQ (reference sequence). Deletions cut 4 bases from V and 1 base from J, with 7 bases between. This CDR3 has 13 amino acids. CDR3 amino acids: CASSWGGNTEAFF. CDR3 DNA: TGTGCCAGCAGCTGGGGAGGGAACACTGAAGCTTTCTTT.

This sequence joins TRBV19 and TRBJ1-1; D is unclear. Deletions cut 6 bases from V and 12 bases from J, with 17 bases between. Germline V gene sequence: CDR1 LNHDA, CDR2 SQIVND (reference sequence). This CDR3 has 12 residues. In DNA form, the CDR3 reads TGTGCCAGTAGCCACCGGGAAGGAAAAACTTTCTTT. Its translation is CASSHREGKTFF. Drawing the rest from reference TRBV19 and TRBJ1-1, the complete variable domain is DGGITQSPKYLFRKEGQNVTLSCEQNLNHDAMYWYRQDPGQGLRLIYYSQIVNDFQKGDIAEGYSVSREKKESFPLTVTSAQKNPTAFYLCASSHREGKTFFGQGTRLTVV.

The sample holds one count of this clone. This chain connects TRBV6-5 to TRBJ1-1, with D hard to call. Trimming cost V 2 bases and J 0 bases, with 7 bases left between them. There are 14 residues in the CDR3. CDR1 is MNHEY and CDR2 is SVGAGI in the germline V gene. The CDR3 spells CASSYTSVNTEAFF. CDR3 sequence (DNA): TGTGCCAGCAGTTACACTTCGGTGAACACTGAAGCTTTCTTT.

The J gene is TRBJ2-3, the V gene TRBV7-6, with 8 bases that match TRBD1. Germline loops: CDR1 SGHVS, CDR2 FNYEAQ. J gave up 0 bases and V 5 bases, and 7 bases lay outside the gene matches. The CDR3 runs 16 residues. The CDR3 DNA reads TGTGCCAGCAGCCGACGGACAGGGCACAGCACAGATACGCAGTATTTT. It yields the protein CASSRRTGHSTDTQYF.

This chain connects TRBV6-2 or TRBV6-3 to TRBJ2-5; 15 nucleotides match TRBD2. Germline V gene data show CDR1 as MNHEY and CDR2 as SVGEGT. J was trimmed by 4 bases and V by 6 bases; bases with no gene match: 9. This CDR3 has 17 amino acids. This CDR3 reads CASSRWTSGGVGETQYF. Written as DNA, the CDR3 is TGTGCCAGCAGCCGATGGACTAGCGGGGGGGTAGGAGAGACCCAGTACTTC.

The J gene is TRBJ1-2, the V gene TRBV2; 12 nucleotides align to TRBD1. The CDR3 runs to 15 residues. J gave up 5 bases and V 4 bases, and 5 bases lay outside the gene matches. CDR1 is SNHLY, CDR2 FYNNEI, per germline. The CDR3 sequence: CASSGGTGGGYGYTF. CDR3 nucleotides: TGTGCCAGCAGTGGTGGGACAGGGGGCGGGTATGGCTACACCTTC. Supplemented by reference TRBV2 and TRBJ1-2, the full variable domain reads EPEVTQTPSHQVTQMGQEVILRCVPISNHLYFYWYRQILGQKVEFLVSFYNNEISEKSEIFDDQFSVERPDGSNFTLKIRSTKLEDSAMYFCASSGGTGGGYGYTFGSGTRLTVV.

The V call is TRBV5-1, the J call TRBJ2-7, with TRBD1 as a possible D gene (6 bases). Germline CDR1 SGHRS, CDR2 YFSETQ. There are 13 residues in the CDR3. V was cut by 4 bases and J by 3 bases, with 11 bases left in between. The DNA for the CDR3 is TGCGCCAGCAGCCCCGGGGACAACTACGAGCAGTACTTC. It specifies CASSPGDNYEQYF.

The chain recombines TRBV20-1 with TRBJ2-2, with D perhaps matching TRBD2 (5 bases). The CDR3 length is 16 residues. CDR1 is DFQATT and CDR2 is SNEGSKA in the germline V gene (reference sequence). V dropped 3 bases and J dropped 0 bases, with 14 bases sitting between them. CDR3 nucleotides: TGCAGTGCTAGTATTAGCGCCCTAGCGAACACCGGGGAGCTGTTTTTT. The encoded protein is CSASISALANTGELFF.